What follows are 8 T cell receptor beta chains derived from one specimen sequenced in a study of T cells in Graves' hyperthyroidism and ophthalmopathy. Authors of the study amplified TCR beta CDR3 regions from RNA transcripts. TCR CDR3 underwent first-round RT-PCR with the HTBI primer set. Using its own MiXCR run on the multiplex PCR reads, TCRdb lists one record per CDR3 protein. The repertoire has almost 250,000 distinct CDR3 sequences, about 25% of them found once; the top ten carry roughly 40%. Sequenced input: blood. These receptors originate from a woman in her thirties or forties with Graves' ophthalmopathy.

The chain uses TRBV6-1 and TRBJ2-7; TRBD1 aligns across 10 bases. Trimming at V came to 8 bases and at J to 5 bases, leaving 9 bases not matched to a gene. The CDR3 spans 14 residues. CDR1 and CDR2 (germline): MNHNS, SASEGT. The CDR3 bases are TGTGCCAGCTACAAGGGACAGGGGAGCGACGAGCAGTACTTC. Its translation: CASYKGQGSDEQYF.

The gene calls are TRBV7-9 and TRBJ2-5, with 7 bases fitting TRBD1. V trimming: 5 bases; J trimming: 1 base; junction bases outside the gene matches: 10. This CDR3 comprises 16 residues. Germline CDR1 SEHNR, CDR2 FQNEAQ (reference sequence). CDR3 nucleotide sequence: TGTGCCAGCAGCCCAGGCGACAGGGCTCCCCAAGAGACCCAGTACTTC. Encoded protein: CASSPGDRAPQETQYF.

V usage is TRBV25-1 and J usage is TRBJ1-2; maybe TRBD1 (6 bases). With 6 bases removed from V and 4 bases from J, the gap between germline ends came to 15 bases. CDR1 MGHDK and CDR2 SYGVNS come from the germline V gene. The CDR3 extends over 14 amino acids. CDR3 loop: CASRPSQGFYGYTF. The DNA for the CDR3 is TGTGCCAGCAGACCCTCACAGGGTTTCTATGGCTACACCTTC.

The chain recombines TRBV28 with TRBJ2-2; TRBD2 aligns across 12 bases. The trim removed 7 bases at V and 7 bases at J, leaving 7 bases unmatched. The CDR3 spans 15 residues. From germline, CDR1 is MDHEN and CDR2 SYDVKM. CDR3 loop: CASILAGGSSGELFF. In DNA form, the CDR3 reads TGTGCCAGCATACTAGCGGGGGGCTCGAGCGGGGAGCTGTTTTTT.

This clonotype was observed many times. The rearrangement joins TRBV6-5 to TRBJ2-7; 7 bases match TRBD2. CDR1 is MNHEY, CDR2 SVGAGI, per germline. Losses at the gene ends were 2 bases for V and 3 bases for J; bases not matched to a gene: 4. The CDR3 consists of 14 residues. CDR3 sequence: CASSYGGRGYEQYF. The CDR3 nucleotides are TGTGCCAGCAGTTACGGCGGGAGAGGCTACGAGCAGTACTTC.

This clonotype occurred many times. This chain links TRBV28 with TRBJ2-2, with 12 nucleotides matching TRBD2. This CDR3 is built from 16 residues. Trimming cost V 6 bases and J 8 bases; bases outside gene matches: 10. Germline V gene data show CDR1 as MDHEN and CDR2 as SYDVKM. As DNA, the CDR3 is TGTGCCAGCAGCCAGGGTATCGGACTAGCGGGAGGGGAGCTGTTTTTT. The encoded protein is CASSQGIGLAGGELFF.

The rearrangement joins TRBV6-1 to TRBJ2-7; D is undetermined. Trimming cost V 4 bases and J 3 bases, with 13 bases left between them. Germline CDR1 is MNHNS and CDR2 is SASEGT. This CDR3 comprises 14 residues. As DNA, the CDR3 is TGTGCCAGCAGTGTGACACGCAACCTCTACGAGCAGTACTTC. Protein sequence: CASSVTRNLYEQYF.

There are many counts of this clonotype. The chain links TRBV30 to TRBJ2-7; D is possibly TRBD1 (6 bases). Trimming left V 0 bases short and J 0 bases short, with 12 bases between. CDR3 size: 15 residues. CDR1 and CDR2 (germline): GTSNPN, SVGIG (reference sequence). The chain's CDR3 is CAWSVRDTHSYEQYF. CDR3 DNA sequence: TGTGCCTGGAGTGTACGGGACACCCACTCCTACGAGCAGTACTTC.